Listed below are T cell receptor beta chains from one sample, sequenced in a study of cytomegalovirus exposure and HLA in healthy donors. The table came from immunoSEQ multiplex PCR; TCRdb's copy has only in-frame clones and leaves some out. The profile shows 150,000 to 200,000 clones, approximately 82% of them singletons. What was sequenced was PBMCs. All receptors derive from a man aged 18 to 30 in good health and CMV-seropositive. Both conserved end residues are part of each CDR3. D genes are given only for firm matches. The size of a clone is reported for some rows only, either as once, few or many, or as a class for expanded clones.

J	V	size	D	CDR3	DNA
TRBJ2-2	TRBV7-6	-	-	CASSLSDTGELFF	TGTGCCAGCAGCTTATCCGACACCGGGGAGCTGTTTTTT
TRBJ1-1	TRBV6-1	-	TRBD1	CASSWTGNTEAFF	TGTGCCAGCAGTTGGACAGGGAACACTGAAGCTTTCTTT
TRBJ1-5	TRBV30	-	-	CAWSRPGGGGQPQHF	TGTGCCTGGAGTCGGCCGGGAGGGGGGGGTCAGCCCCAGCATTTT
TRBJ2-1	TRBV21-1	-	-	CASQQGTSSYNEQFF	TGTGCCAGCCAACAAGGGACTAGCTCCTACAATGAGCAGTTCTTC
TRBJ2-7	TRBV28	-	-	CASSPRLTYEQYF	TGTGCCAGCAGTCCCAGATTAACCTACGAGCAGTACTTC
TRBJ2-7	TRBV4-2	once	-	CASSPVQGGQTYEQYF	TGTGCCAGCAGCCCCGTCCAGGGCGGACAAACCTACGAGCAGTACTTC
TRBJ2-5	TRBV4-1	-	-	CASSQEFWQGGTQYF	TGCGCCAGCAGCCAAGAGTTCTGGCAGGGAGGGACCCAGTACTTC
TRBJ2-7	TRBV4-1	-	-	CASSQDPSPYEQYF	TGCGCCAGCAGCCAAGATCCTAGTCCCTACGAGCAGTACTTC
TRBJ1-4	TRBV5-1	-	TRBD1	CASSLEGTGGEKLFF	TGCGCCAGCAGCTTGGAGGGGACAGGGGGTGAAAAACTGTTTTTT
TRBJ2-1	TRBV5-6	-	TRBD1	CASSLGRYWDRTNEQFF	TGTGCCAGCAGCCTCGGTAGATATTGGGACAGGACGAATGAGCAGTTCTTC
TRBJ1-1	TRBV29-1	-	-	CSVNRELNTEAFF	TGCAGCGTTAACAGGGAGTTGAACACTGAAGCTTTCTTT
TRBJ2-1	TRBV27	-	-	CASSLRVKDSVPYNEQFF	TGTGCCAGCAGTTTAAGGGTAAAGGACTCCGTCCCCTACAATGAGCAGTTCTTC
TRBJ2-1	TRBV7-9	-	-	CASSFVAEQFF	TGTGCCAGCAGCTTCGTGGCTGAGCAGTTCTTC
TRBJ2-1	TRBV12-1	-	-	CASSFRREFYNEQFF	TGTGCCAGCAGCTTTCGGCGGGAGTTCTACAATGAGCAGTTCTTC
TRBJ2-5	TRBV27	few	-	CASSSPGQTQYF	TGTGCCAGCAGTTCCCCTGGGCAGACCCAGTACTTC
TRBJ1-1	TRBV19	-	-	CASKFSDSEAFF	TGTGCCAGTAAATTCAGTGACTCTGAAGCTTTCTTT
TRBJ2-7	TRBV30	-	TRBD1	CAWSVRQGTGEQYF	TGTGCCTGGAGTGTCCGACAGGGGACCGGGGAGCAGTACTTC
TRBJ2-7	TRBV7-8	-	-	CASSFEARTVYYEQYF	TGTGCCAGCAGCTTTGAGGCGAGGACAGTTTACTACGAGCAGTACTTC
TRBJ2-7	TRBV27	-	-	CASSPSGVHEQYF	TGTGCCAGCAGCCCCTCAGGGGTCCACGAGCAGTACTTC
TRBJ1-1	TRBV2	-	TRBD1	CASRDRDGTEAFF	TGTGCCAGCAGGGACAGGGATGGCACTGAAGCTTTCTTT
TRBJ2-1	TRBV28	once	TRBD2	CASSTDSGSNEQFF	TGTGCCAGCAGCACAGACAGCGGGAGCAATGAGCAGTTCTTC
TRBJ2-3	TRBV27	-	TRBD2	CASSFLTGLAGKDTQYF	TGTGCCAGCAGTTTTCTTACGGGACTAGCGGGAAAAGATACGCAGTATTTT
TRBJ2-7	TRBV29-1	few	-	CSVARGDNSYEQYF	TGCAGCGTTGCCAGGGGCGATAACTCCTACGAGCAGTACTTC
TRBJ2-7	TRBV19	-	TRBD1	CASNAGTGNFNEQYF	TGTGCCAGTAACGCCGGGACAGGGAATTTCAACGAGCAGTACTTC
TRBJ2-7	TRBV28	-	-	CATRGDNAYEQYF	TGTGCCACCCGTGGGGACAACGCCTACGAGCAGTACTTC
TRBJ1-1	TRBV5-1	few	-	CASSLAAGMNTEAFF	TGCGCCAGCAGCTTGGCCGCAGGGATGAACACTGAAGCTTTCTTT
TRBJ2-7	TRBV9	-	TRBD2	CASSNSGVAYEQYF	TGTGCCAGCAGTAATAGCGGGGTTGCCTACGAGCAGTACTTC
TRBJ2-1	TRBV25-1	-	TRBD1	CASSDAGTAYNEQFF	TGTGCCAGCAGTGACGCTGGGACAGCTTACAATGAGCAGTTCTTC
TRBJ1-3	TRBV7-9	-	TRBD1	CASNGLRTGGRNTIYF	TGTGCCAGCAACGGTCTTCGAACAGGGGGCAGAAACACCATATATTTT
TRBJ2-3	TRBV2	-	TRBD2	CASSEEAGGPDTQYF	TGTGCCAGCAGTGAGGAAGCGGGAGGCCCAGATACGCAGTATTTT
TRBJ2-7	TRBV5-1	-	-	CASSLVAGTYEQYF	TGCGCCAGCAGCTTGGTTGCAGGGACCTACGAGCAGTACTTC
TRBJ2-6	TRBV19	once	TRBD1	CATLAGPGQGVGGANVLTF	TGTGCCACCCTAGCTGGACCGGGACAGGGGGTAGGTGGGGCCAACGTCCTGACTTTC
TRBJ1-1	TRBV7-8	-	-	CASSLVGRRTEAFF	TGTGCCAGCAGCTTAGTGGGGCGGCGGACTGAAGCTTTCTTT
TRBJ2-7	TRBV6-1	-	-	CQPRGCEFCEQYF	TGTCAACCGCGAGGTTGTGAGTTCTGCGAGCAGTACTTC
TRBJ2-7	TRBV4-1	-	TRBD2	CASSPRGLAGGTSYEQYF	TGCGCCAGCAGCCCCCGGGGCCTAGCGGGAGGAACGAGCTACGAGCAGTACTTC
TRBJ2-7	TRBV5-6	-	TRBD1	CASRGQGSSYEQYF	TGTGCCAGCAGGGGACAGGGGTCTTCCTACGAGCAGTACTTC
TRBJ2-1	TRBV2	-	TRBD2	CASSAAGVFNEQFF	TGTGCCAGCAGTGCAGCGGGAGTGTTCAATGAGCAGTTCTTC
TRBJ2-7	TRBV19	-	TRBD2	CASSSASGTYEQYF	TGTGCCAGTAGTAGTGCTAGCGGTACCTACGAGCAGTACTTC
TRBJ1-1	TRBV7-9	-	-	CASSGRTVNTEAFF	TGTGCCAGCAGCGGACGGACAGTGAACACTGAAGCTTTCTTT
TRBJ2-3	TRBV5-1	-	-	CASRKAGVSTDTQYF	TGCGCCTCCAGGAAAGCCGGGGTTAGCACAGATACGCAGTATTTT
TRBJ1-1	TRBV2	-	-	CASTPEWVNTEAFF	TGTGCCAGCACCCCGGAGTGGGTTAACACTGAAGCTTTCTTT
TRBJ1-2	TRBV28	-	TRBD1	CASIGQGAGGYGYTF	TGTGCCAGCATTGGGCAGGGGGCGGGTGGATATGGCTACACCTTC